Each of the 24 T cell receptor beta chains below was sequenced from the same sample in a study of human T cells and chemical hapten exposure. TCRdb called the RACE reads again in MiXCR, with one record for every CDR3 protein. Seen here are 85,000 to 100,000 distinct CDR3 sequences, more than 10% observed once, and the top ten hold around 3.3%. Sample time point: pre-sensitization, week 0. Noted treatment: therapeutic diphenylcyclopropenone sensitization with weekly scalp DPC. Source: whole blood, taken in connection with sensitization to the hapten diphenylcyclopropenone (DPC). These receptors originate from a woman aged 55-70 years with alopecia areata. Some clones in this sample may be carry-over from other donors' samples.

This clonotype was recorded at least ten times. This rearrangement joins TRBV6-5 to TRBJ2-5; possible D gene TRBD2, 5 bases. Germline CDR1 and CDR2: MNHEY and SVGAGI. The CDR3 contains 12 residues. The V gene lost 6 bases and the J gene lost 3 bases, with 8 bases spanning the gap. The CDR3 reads CASRGRKETQYF. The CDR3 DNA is TGTGCCAGCAGAGGGAGAAAAGAGACCCAGTACTTC.

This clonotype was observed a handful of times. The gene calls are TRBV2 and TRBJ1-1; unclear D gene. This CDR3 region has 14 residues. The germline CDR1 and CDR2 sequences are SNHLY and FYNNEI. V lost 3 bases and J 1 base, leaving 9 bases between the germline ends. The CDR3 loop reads CASSDGTQNTEAFF. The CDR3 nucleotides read TGTGCCAGCAGTGACGGCACCCAGAACACTGAAGCTTTCTTT.

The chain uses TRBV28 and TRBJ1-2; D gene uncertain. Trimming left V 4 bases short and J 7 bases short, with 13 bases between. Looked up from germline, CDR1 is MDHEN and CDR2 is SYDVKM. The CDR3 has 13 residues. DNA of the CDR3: TGTGCCAGCAGTTCCTCAGATCGGCGTGGCTACACCTTC. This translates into CASSSSDRRGYTF.

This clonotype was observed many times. For the CDR3, the DNA is TGTGCCAGCTCACCACCGGACAGGGGGAAACTGTTTTTT. Translating gives CASSPPDRGKLFF. The chain employs TRBV18 and TRBJ1-4, with TRBD1 matching over 10 bases. The CDR3 has 13 residues. CDR1 KGHSH and CDR2 LQKENI come from the germline V gene. V lost 0 bases and J lost 11; bases outside the gene matches: 0.

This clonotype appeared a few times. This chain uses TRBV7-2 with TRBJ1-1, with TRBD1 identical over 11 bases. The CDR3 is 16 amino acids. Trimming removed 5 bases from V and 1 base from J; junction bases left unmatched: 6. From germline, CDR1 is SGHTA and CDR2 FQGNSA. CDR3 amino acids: CASSPGQGATNTEAFF. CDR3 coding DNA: TGTGCCAGCAGCCCCGGACAGGGGGCTACGAACACTGAAGCTTTCTTT.

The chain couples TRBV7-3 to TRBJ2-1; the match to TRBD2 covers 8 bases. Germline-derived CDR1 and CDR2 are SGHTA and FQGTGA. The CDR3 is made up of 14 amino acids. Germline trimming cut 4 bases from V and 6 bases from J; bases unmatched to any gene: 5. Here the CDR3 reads CASSSHSGGNEQFF. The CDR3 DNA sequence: TGTGCCAGCAGCTCTCACAGCGGGGGCAATGAGCAGTTCTTC.

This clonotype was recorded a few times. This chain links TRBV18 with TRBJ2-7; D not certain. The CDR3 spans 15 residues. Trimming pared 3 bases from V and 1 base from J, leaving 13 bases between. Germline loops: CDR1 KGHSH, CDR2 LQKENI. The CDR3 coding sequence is TGTGCCAGCTCACCCTCCCTGGGCCCTTCCTACGAGCAGTACTTC. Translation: CASSPSLGPSYEQYF.

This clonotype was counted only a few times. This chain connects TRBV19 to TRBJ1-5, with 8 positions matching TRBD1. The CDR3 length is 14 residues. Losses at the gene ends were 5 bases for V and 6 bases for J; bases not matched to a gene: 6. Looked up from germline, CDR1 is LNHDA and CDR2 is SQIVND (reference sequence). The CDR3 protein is CASSYDRGPQPQHF. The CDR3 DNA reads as TGTGCCAGTAGTTACGACAGGGGTCCTCAGCCCCAGCATTTT.

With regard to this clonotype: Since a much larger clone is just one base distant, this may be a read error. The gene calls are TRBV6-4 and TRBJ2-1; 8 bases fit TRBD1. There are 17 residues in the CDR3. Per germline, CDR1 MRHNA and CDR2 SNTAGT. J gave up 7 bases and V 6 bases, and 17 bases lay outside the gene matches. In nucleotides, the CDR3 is TGTGCCAGCAGAAGGGCAGGGGGCTTGATTGAGATAAATGAGCAGTTCTTC. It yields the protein CASRRAGGLIEINEQFF.

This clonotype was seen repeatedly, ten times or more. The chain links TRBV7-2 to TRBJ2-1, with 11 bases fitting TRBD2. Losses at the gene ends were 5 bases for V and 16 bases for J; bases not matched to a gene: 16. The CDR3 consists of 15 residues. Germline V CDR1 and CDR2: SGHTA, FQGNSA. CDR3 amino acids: CASSHPGGLAVVPFF. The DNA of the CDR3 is TGTGCCAGCAGCCACCCGGGGGGACTAGCGGTAGTCCCTTTCTTC.

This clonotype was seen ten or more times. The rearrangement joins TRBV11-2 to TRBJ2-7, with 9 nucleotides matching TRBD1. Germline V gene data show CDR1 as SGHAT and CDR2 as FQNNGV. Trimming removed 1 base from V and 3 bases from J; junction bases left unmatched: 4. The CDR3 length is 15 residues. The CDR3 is CASSLGTGVFYEQYF. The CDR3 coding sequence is TGTGCCAGCAGCTTAGGGACAGGGGTTTTCTACGAGCAGTACTTC.

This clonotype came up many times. CDR3 bases: TGTGCCAGCTCACTACAGCGGACGTATAATGAAAAACTGTTTTTT. As protein: CASSLQRTYNEKLFF. The chain links TRBV18 to TRBJ1-4; D gene unclear. CDR1 and CDR2 from the germline V gene are KGHSH and LQKENI. The CDR3 runs 15 residues. V lost 4 bases and J 4 bases, leaving 13 bases between the germline ends.

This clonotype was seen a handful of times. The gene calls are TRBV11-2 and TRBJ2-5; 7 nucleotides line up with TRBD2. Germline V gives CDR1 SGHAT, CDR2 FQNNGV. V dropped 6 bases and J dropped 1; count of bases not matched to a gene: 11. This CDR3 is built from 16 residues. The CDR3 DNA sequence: TGTGCCAGCAGTCCGATGCTAGCGGTGGGCCAAGAGACCCAGTACTTC. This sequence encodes CASSPMLAVGQETQYF.

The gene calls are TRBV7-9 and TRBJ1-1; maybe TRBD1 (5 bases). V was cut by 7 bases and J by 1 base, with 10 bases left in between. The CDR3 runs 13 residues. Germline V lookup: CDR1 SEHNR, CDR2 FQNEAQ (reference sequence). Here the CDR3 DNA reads TGTGCCAGCACAACAAGGGGGAACACTGAAGCTTTCTTT. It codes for CASTTRGNTEAFF.

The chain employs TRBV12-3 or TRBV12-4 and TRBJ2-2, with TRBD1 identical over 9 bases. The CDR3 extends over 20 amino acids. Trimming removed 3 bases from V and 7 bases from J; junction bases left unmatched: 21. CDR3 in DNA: TGTGCCAGCAGTTTTTCCTTCCTCCGGGACAGGGCATACCTGAACGGGGAGCTGTTTTTT. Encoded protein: CASSFSFLRDRAYLNGELFF.

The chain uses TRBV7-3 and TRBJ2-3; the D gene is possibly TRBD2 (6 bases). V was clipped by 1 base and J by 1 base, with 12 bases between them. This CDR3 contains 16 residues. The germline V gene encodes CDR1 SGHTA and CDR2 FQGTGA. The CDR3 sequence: CASSLISRGRTDTQYF. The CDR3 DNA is TGTGCCAGCAGCTTAATTTCGCGGGGTCGCACAGATACGCAGTATTTT.

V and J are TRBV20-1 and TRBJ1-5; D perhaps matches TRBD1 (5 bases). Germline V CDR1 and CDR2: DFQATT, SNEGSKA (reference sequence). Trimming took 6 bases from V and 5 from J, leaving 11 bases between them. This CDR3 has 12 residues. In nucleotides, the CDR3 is TGCAGTGCAAGGCAGGGAGATCAGCCCCAGCATTTT. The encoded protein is CSARQGDQPQHF.

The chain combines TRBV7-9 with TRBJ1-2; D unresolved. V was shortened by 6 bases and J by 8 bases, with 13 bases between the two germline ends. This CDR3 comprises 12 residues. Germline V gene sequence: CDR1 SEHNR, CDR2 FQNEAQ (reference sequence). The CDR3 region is CASSYKSEGYTF. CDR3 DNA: TGTGCCAGCAGTTACAAATCAGAGGGCTACACCTTC.

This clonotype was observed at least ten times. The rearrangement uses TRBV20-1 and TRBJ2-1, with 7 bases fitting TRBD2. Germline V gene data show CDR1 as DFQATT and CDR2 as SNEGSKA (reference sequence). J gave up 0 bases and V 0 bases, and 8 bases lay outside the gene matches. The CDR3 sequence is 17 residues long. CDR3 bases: TGCAGTGCTAGAGATCCGACTAGCCTTAGCTCCTACAATGAGCAGTTCTTC. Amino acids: CSARDPTSLSSYNEQFF.

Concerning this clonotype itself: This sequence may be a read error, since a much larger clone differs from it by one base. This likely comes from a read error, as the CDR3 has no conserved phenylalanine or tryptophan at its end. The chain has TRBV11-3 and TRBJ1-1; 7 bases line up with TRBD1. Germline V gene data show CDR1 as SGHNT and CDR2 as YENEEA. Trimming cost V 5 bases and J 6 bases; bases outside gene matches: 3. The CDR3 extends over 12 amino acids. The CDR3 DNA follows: TGTGCCAGCAGCCGACAGGGAGCTGAAGCTTTCCTT. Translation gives CASSRQGAEAFL.

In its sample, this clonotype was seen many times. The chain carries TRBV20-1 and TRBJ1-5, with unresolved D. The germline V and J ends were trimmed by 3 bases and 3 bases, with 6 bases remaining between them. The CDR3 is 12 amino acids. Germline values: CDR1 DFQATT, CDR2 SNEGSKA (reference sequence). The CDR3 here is CSASLSNQPQHF. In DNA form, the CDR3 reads TGCAGTGCTAGTTTATCCAATCAGCCCCAGCATTTT.

The chain's CDR3 is CSARQPNTGELFF. CDR3 bases: TGCAGTGCTAGACAGCCGAACACCGGGGAGCTGTTTTTT. The chain joins TRBV20-1 to TRBJ2-2; D uncertain. CDR3 length equals 13 residues. Trimming removed 2 bases at V and 0 bases at J, with 4 bases between. Germline CDR1 and CDR2: DFQATT and SNEGSKA (reference sequence).

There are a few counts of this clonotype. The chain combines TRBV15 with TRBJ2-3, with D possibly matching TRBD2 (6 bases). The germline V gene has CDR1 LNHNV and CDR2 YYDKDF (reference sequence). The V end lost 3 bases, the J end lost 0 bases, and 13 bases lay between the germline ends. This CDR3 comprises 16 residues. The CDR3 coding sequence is TGTGCCACCAGCAGGAAGAGCGGGTCTAGCACAGATACGCAGTATTTT. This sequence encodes CATSRKSGSSTDTQYF.

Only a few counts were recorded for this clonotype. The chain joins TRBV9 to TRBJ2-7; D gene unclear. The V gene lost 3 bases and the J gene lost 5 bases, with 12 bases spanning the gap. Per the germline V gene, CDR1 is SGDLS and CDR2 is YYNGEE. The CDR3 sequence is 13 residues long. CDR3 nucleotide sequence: TGTGCCAGCAGCGCAGGAGAGGTGGACGAGCAGTACTTC. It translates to CASSAGEVDEQYF. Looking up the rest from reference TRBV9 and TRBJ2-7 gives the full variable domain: DSGVTQTPKHLITATGQRVTLRCSPRSGDLSVYWYQQSLDQGLQFLIQYYNGEERAKGNILERFSAQQFPDLHSELNLSSLELGDSALYFCASSAGEVDEQYFGPGTRLTVT.